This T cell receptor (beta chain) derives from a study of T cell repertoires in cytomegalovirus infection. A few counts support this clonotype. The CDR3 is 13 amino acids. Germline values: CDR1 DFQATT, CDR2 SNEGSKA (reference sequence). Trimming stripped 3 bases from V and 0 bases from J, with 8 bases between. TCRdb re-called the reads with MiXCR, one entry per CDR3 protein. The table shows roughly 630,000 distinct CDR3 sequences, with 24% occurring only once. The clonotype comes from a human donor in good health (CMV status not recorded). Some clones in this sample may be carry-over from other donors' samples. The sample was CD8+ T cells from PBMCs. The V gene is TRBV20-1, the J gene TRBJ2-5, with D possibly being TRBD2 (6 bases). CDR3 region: CSASGGDQETQYF. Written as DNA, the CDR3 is TGCAGTGCTAGCGGGGGAGACCAAGAGACCCAGTACTTC.